This T cell receptor (beta chain) emerged from a study of blood T cell repertoires in COVID-19. Assay: immunoSEQ multiplex PCR; the TCRdb copy retains only in-frame clones and omits some. The sample contains roughly 430,000 clones, approximately 85% of which appear only once. The CDR3 consists of 15 residues. CDR1 and CDR2 from the germline V gene are SGHDN and FVKESK. The junction had 4 bases not matched to a gene; V was cut back by 4 bases and J by 3 bases. The chain couples TRBV14 to TRBJ1-2; 11 bases are shared with TRBD1. The sample comprised PBMCs or T cells enriched from blood (not recorded which). The sequence was collected from a woman between 40 and 50 years old with acute COVID-19. The CDR3 loop is CASSRGQGADYGYTF. CDR3 bases: TGTGCCAGCAGCCGCGGACAGGGGGCGGACTATGGCTACACCTTC.